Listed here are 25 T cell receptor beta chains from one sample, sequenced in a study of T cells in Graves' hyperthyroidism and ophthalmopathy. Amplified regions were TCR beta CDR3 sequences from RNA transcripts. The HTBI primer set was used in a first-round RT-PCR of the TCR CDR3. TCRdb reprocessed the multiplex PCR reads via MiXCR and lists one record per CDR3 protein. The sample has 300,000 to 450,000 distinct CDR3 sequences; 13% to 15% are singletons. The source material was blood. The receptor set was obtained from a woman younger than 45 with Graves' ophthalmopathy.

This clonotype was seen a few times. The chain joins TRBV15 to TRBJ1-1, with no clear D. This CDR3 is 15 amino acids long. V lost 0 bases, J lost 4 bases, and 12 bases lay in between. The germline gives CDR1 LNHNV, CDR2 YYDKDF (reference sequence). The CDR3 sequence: CATSRDLGLGTEAFF. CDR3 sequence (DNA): TGTGCCACCAGCAGAGATCTGGGGTTGGGCACTGAAGCTTTCTTT.

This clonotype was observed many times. In DNA, the CDR3 is TGCAGTGCAACTACCGGGACAGGGGCCACCTCGGGCTTTAATCAGCCCCAGCATTTT. Translation gives CSATTGTGATSGFNQPQHF. This chain links TRBV20-1 with TRBJ1-5; TRBD1 agrees at 10 bases. The trim removed 6 bases at V and 4 bases at J, leaving 21 bases unmatched. CDR1 and CDR2 from the germline V gene are DFQATT and SNEGSKA (reference sequence). This CDR3 is built from 19 residues.

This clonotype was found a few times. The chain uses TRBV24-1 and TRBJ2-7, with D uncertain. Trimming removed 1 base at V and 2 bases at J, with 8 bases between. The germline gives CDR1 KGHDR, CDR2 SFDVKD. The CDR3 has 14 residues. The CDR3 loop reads CATSDFNSPYEQYF. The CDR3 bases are TGTGCCACCAGTGATTTTAACAGTCCCTACGAGCAGTACTTC.

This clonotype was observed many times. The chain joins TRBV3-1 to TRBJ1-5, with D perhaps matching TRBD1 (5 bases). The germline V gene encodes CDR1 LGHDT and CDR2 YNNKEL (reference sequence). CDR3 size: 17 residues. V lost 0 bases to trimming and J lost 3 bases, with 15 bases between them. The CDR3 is CASSQEGGSGPNQPQHF. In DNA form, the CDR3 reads TGTGCCAGCAGCCAAGAAGGTGGGTCAGGGCCCAATCAGCCCCAGCATTTT.

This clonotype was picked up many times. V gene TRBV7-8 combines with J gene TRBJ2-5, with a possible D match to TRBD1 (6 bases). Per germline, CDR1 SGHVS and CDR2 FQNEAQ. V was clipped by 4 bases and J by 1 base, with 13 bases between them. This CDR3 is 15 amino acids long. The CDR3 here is CASSSEGEFQETQYF. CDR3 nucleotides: TGTGCCAGCAGCTCAGAGGGGGAATTCCAAGAGACCCAGTACTTC.

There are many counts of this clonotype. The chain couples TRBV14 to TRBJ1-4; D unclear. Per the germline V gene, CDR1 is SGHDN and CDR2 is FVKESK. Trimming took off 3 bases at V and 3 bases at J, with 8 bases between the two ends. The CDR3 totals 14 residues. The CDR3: CASSQGLANEKLFF. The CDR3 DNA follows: TGTGCCAGCAGCCAGGGGTTGGCTAATGAAAAACTGTTTTTT.

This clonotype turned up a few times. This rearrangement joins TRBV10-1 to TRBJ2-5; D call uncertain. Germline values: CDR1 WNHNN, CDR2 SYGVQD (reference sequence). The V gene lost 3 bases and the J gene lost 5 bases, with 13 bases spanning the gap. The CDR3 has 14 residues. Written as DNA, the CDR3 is TGCGCCAGCAGTGAAACGTCAACAAGGGAGACCCAGTACTTC. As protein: CASSETSTRETQYF.

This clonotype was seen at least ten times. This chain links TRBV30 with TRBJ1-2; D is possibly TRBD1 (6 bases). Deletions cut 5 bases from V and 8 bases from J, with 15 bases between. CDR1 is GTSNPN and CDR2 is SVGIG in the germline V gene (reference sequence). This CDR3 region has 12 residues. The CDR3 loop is CAWAGEIRGYTF. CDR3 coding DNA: TGTGCCTGGGCAGGGGAGATCAGGGGCTACACCTTC.

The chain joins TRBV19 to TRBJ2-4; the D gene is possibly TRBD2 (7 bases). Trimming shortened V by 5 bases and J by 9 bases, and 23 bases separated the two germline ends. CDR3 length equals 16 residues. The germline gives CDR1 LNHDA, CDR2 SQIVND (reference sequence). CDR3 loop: CASSVRPGGPLGIQYF. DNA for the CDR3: TGTGCCAGTAGTGTTCGCCCCGGGGGGCCCTTGGGCATTCAGTACTTC.

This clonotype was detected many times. The CDR3 sequence is CASSPREGAWGGYTF. The CDR3 bases are TGTGCCAGCAGCCCCCGAGAGGGGGCCTGGGGTGGCTACACCTTC. The J gene is TRBJ1-2, the V gene TRBV3-1, with 7 nucleotides matching TRBD1. Germline V gives CDR1 LGHDT, CDR2 YNNKEL (reference sequence). CDR3 length: 15 residues. The ends lost 4 bases at V and 7 bases at J; junction bases unmatched: 12.

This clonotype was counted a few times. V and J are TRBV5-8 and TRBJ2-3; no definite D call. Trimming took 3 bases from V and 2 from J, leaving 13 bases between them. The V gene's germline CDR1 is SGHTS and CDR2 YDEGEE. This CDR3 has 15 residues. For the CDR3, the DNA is TGTGCCAGCAGCTCAGGACCCACCCCCACAGATACGCAGTATTTT. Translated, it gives CASSSGPTPTDTQYF.

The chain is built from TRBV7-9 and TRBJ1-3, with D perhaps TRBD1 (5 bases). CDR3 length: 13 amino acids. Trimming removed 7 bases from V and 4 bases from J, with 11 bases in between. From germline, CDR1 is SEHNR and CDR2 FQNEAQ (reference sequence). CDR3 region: CASNTKGGNTIYF. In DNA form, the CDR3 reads TGTGCCAGCAACACCAAGGGGGGAAACACCATATATTTT.

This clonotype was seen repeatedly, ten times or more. In DNA, the CDR3 is TGTGCCAGCAGTTTATGGGGGGGCACTAATGAAAAACTGTTTTTT. This gives the protein CASSLWGGTNEKLFF. J is TRBJ1-4 and V is TRBV12-3 or TRBV12-4; perhaps TRBD1 as D (6 bases). The ends were cut back, 2 bases at V and 2 bases at J, with 9 bases in the middle. There are 15 residues in the CDR3.

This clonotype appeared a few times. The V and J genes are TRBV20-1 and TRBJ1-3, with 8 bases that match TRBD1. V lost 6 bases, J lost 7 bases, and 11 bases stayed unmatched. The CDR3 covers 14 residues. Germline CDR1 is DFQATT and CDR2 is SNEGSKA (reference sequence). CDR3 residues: CSALPGQGSNTIYF. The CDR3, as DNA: TGCAGTGCCTTGCCCGGACAGGGCTCGAACACCATATATTTT.

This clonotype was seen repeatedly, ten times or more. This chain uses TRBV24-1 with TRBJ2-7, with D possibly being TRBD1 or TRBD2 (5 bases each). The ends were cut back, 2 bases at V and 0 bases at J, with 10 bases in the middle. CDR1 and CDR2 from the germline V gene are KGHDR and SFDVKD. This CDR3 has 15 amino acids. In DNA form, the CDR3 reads TGTGCCACCAGTGATTCGGGACCCAGCTCCTACGAGCAGTACTTC. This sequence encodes CATSDSGPSSYEQYF.

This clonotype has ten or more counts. The CDR3 region is CASSLGYVELFF. The CDR3 DNA follows: TGTGCCAGCAGTTTAGGTTACGTCGAGCTGTTTTTT. The J gene is TRBJ2-2, the V gene TRBV28; unclear D gene. Germline values: CDR1 MDHEN, CDR2 SYDVKM. CDR3 size: 12 residues. Trimming cost V 2 bases and J 11 bases, with 9 bases left between them.

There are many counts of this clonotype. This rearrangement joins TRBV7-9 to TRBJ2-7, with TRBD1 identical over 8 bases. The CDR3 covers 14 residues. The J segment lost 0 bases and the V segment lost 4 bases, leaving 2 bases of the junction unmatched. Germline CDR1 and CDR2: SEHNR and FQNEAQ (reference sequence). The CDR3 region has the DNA TGTGCCAGCAGCTCGACAGGGGCCTCCTACGAGCAGTACTTC. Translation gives CASSSTGASYEQYF. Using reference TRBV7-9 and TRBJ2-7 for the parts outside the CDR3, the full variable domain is DTGVSQNPRHKITKRGQNVTFRCDPISEHNRLYWYRQTLGQGPEFLTYFQNEAQLEKSRLLSDRFSAERPKGSFSTLEIQRTEQGDSAMYLCASSSTGASYEQYFGPGTRLTVT.

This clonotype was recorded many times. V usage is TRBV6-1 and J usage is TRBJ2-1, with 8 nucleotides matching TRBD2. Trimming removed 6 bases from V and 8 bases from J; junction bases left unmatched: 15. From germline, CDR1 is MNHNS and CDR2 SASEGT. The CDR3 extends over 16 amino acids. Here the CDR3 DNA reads TGTGCCAGCAGAAAAGGGCCGGGACTAGATTCGTATGAGCAGTTCTTC. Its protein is CASRKGPGLDSYEQFF.

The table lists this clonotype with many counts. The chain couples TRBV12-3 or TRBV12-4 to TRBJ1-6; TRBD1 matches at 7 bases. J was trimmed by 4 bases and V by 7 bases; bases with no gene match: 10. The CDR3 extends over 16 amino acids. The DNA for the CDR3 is TGTGCCAGCACAGGAGGAGGGGGCTTGTATAATTCACCCCTCCACTTT. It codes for CASTGGGGLYNSPLHF.

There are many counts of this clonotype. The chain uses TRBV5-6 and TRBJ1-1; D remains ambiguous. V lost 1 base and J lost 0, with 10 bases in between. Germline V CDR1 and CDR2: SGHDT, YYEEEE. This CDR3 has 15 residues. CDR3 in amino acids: CASSLIPGLNTEAFF. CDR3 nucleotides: TGTGCCAGCAGCTTGATACCCGGGTTGAACACTGAAGCTTTCTTT.

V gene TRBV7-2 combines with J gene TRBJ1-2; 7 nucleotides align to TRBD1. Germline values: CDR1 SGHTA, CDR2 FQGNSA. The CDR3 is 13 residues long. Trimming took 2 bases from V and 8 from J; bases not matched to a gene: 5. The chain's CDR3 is CASSLNRGSGYTF. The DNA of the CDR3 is TGTGCCAGCAGCTTAAACAGGGGTTCGGGCTACACCTTC.

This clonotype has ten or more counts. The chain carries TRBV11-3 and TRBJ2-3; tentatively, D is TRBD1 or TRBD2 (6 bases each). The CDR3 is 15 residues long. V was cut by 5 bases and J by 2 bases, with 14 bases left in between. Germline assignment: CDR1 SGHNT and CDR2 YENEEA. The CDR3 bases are TGTGCCAGCAGCGAAGGGGGGACTGACACAGATACGCAGTATTTT. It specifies CASSEGGTDTDTQYF.

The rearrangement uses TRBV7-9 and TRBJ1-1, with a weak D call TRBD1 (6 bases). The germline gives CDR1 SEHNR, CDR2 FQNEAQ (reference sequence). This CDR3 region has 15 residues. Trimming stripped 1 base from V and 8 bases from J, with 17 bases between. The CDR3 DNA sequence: TGTGCCAGCAGCTTAGAATATGGGCGGACAGAAGAAGCTTTCTTT. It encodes CASSLEYGRTEEAFF.

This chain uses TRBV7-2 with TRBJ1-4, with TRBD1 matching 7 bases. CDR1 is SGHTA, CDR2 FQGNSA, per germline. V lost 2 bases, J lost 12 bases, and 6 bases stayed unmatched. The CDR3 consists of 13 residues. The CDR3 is CASSLLIDRELFF. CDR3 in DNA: TGTGCCAGCAGCTTACTGATCGACAGGGAACTGTTTTTT.

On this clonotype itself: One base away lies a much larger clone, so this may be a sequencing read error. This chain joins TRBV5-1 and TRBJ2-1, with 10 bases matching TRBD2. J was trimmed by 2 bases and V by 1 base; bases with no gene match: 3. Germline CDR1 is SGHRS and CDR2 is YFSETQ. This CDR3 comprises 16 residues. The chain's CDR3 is CASSLCGLAAYNEQFF. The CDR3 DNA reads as TGCGCCAGCAGCTTGTGCGGACTAGCGGCCTACAATGAGCAGTTCTTC.